This is a list of T cell receptor beta chains from one sample in a study of vaccination and CD4 T cells after COVID-19. These receptors lack a known antigen. TCRdb reanalysed the PCR reads using MiXCR and keeps one entry per CDR3 protein. The data contain around 19,000 distinct CDR3 sequences, approximately 40% of them singletons. The sample consisted of CD4+ T cells from blood, cultured in vitro, taken after SARS-CoV-2 vaccination. These receptors were taken from a human donor who had recovered from COVID-19. Both conserved end residues are part of each CDR3. The D gene is left open where the match is weak. A clone size is listed for some rows: how often the clone was seen (once, few, many), or a class if it is expanded.

V	J	size	D	DNA	CDR3
TRBV6-1	TRBJ1-1	.	.	TGTGCCAGCAACCCAAGAGGGGTGCGGAACACTGAAGCTTTCTTT	CASNPRGVRNTEAFF
TRBV7-2	TRBJ1-1	few	.	TGTGCCAGCAGCGCGGGGTTGAACGCTTTCTTT	CASSAGLNAFF
TRBV19	TRBJ2-7	.	.	TGTGCCAGTAGTATATCTACGGGGGGCCACTACGAGCAGTACTTC	CASSISTGGHYEQYF
TRBV19	TRBJ1-2	medium-sized	TRBD1	TGTGCTTCAGAAGGGGGCTTTAACTATGGCTACACCTTC	CASEGGFNYGYTF
TRBV28	TRBJ1-2	once	.	TGTGCCCTATCGGGGGGGGCTGGCTATGGCTACACCTTC	CALSGGAGYGYTF
TRBV21-1	TRBJ2-7	.	.	TGTGCCAGCAGCAAAGTCTCTGAAGGTCGGAACATTTTATCCTACGAGCAGTACTTC	CASSKVSEGRNILSYEQYF
TRBV5-4	TRBJ1-2	.	.	TGTGCCAGCAGCTTGGACCAGGCTCAGCAGAACTATGGCTACACCTTC	CASSLDQAQQNYGYTF
TRBV6-4	TRBJ2-1	.	TRBD2	TGTGCCAGCAGTGACCGGCCTAGCGGATACAATGAGCAGTTCTTC	CASSDRPSGYNEQFF
TRBV4-2	TRBJ2-7	.	TRBD2	TGTGCCAGCAGCCAAGATTTAGGGGACTACTACGAGCAGTACTTC	CASSQDLGDYYEQYF
TRBV7-2	TRBJ2-2	.	.	TGTGCCAGCAGCTTAGAGGGGGCCGGGGAGCTGTTTTTT	CASSLEGAGELFF
TRBV30	TRBJ1-5	few	.	TGTGCCTGGAGTCCAAATACTAGCAATCAGCCCCAGCATTTT	CAWSPNTSNQPQHF
TRBV7-5	TRBJ2-2	.	.	.	CISVIYKERSGELFF
TRBV28	TRBJ2-7	.	.	TGTGCCAGCAGTTTTCACTACGAGCAGTACTTC	CASSFHYEQYF
TRBV6-1	TRBJ1-1	few	.	TGTGCCAGCAGTGAACCGGGACGGTCGAACACTGAAGCTTTCTTT	CASSEPGRSNTEAFF
TRBV20-1	TRBJ2-3	.	TRBD2	TGCAGTGCTATGGTGGGAGCGGGCGGGAGTTCAGATACGCAGTATTTT	CSAMVGAGGSSDTQYF